The TCR beta chain under discussion was sequenced for a study of shared clonotypes between healthy human individuals. This clone has a handful of counts. CD8 cells regarded as naive lacked CD45RO, were positively chosen for CCR7, and omitted terminally differentiated effector memory CD45RA+ cells. The germline gives CDR1 GTSNPN, CDR2 SVGIG (reference sequence). The length of the CDR3 is 11 residues. Assay used: immunoSEQ multiplex PCR; TCRdb lists only in-frame clones, some missing. The sample gives just over 2,000,000 clones, just under 95% of which show up once; 1% to 1.3% is in the top ten. Material for sequencing was naive CD8+ T cells sorted from blood. The clonotype originates from a man younger than 35 in good health. V and J are TRBV30 and TRBJ1-2; D is undetermined. CDR3 sequence reads: CVTDGAYGYTF. The CDR3 region has the DNA TGTGTGACGGACGGCGCCTATGGCTACACCTTC.